This T cell receptor (delta chain) derives from a study of Vδ1+ human thymocytes (dated by TCRdb to 2016 to 2018). For the study in its entirety: As a data resource, the study described the mRNA-level TRG and TRD CDR3 repertoires of highly purified Vdelta1+ thymocytes obtained from young children. The multiplex-based CDR3 amplicon strategy had previously been validated against 5'RACE-based CDR3 amplicon generation methods. The research as a whole found: The authors advised highly purified populations and single-cell validation, since unexpected Vdelta2 sequences could cause misinterpretation of bulk repertoire data. Despite high sort purity, about a fifth of thymic TRD sequences were Vdelta2 (and few Vdelta3), unlike peripheral blood Vdelta1+ controls. In contrast to oligoclonal peripheral blood repertoires, thymic TRG and TRD repertoires appeared to be highly polyclonal with Gaussian CDR3 length distributions. Because no clustering by age or sex was seen, donors were not stratified by age or sex in the analyses. Donors shared many TRG clonotypes (up to roughly 6.9x10^3), but TRD repertoires were essentially private, with at most 116 shared.

The CDR3 covers 12 residues, taking in both the cysteine and the phenylalanine. Of the read, only the CDR3 DNA is kept; its 36 bases are in frame from base 1. V gives up 10 bases and J gives up 6 bases, and the segment between their germline ends measures 15 bases. CDR1 and CDR2, per the germline V gene, are TSWWSYY and QGS. This clone was observed a few times. The clone's antigen remains unknown. It has no much larger one-base neighbor in the sample; base qualities were not kept. Thymic samples were depleted of alphabeta T cells, then CD3+ TCRVdelta1+ TCRVdelta2- thymocytes were FACS-sorted. The purity of the sorted Vdelta1+ thymocytes was between roughly 96% and 99.6%. Thymic specimens came from 8 paediatric patients undergoing corrective cardiac surgery, aged from about 5 days to 17 months. Thymic tissue was dispersed and mononuclear cells isolated on a Histopaque-1077 density gradient. For staining, the antibodies used were anti-TCRVdelta1 clone TS8.2, anti-TCRVdelta2 clone B6, anti-CD3 clone HIT3a and anti-TCRalphabeta clone IP26.

RNA extraction was carried out with the RNeasy mini kit, and reverse transcription was then done using Superscript III. To generate the CDR3 amplicons, a multiplex PCR was run using pooled V-gene forward primers together with a constant-region reverse primer that carried Illumina adaptor overhangs. Amplicons were gel-purified, then indexed with Nextera index primers over eight extra PCR cycles and purified with AMPure XP beads. Sequencing of libraries was performed on an Illumina MiSeq using paired-end 250 bp reads, dual indexing and an approximately 20% PhiX spike-in. Concerning the study's data processing: Read quality was checked with FastQC, and TRG read pairs were merged using ea-utils fastq-join. IMGT/HighV-QUEST was used to annotate the sequences, only productive sequences with an unambiguous V-gene assignment were kept, and clonotypes were defined as sequences sharing an identical CDR3 sequence. VDJtools 1.1.1, tcR 2.2.3, Treemap and vegan Shannon diversity in R 3.4.4 were used for downstream analysis. After TCRdb called clones again from the public reads with CATT, rows with identical DNA were merged. V and J calls and clone size were set by TCRdb, not the authors. Within this sample are 80,000 or so delta-chain clones, with approximately 34% of them counted one time only. The ten largest make up roughly 0.25% of the sample.

The specimen sequenced was Vdelta1+ gamma-delta thymocytes from the thymus. The sample's cell subset or site label, decoded: FACS-sorted CD3+ TCRalphabeta- TCRVdelta1+ TCRVdelta2- thymocytes. The rearrangement joined TRDV1 to TRDJ1; TRDD3 is a possible D gene, resting on 6 matching bases. This sequence originates from a boy under three years old who had congenital heart surgery. The DNA is as follows: TGTGCTCCCTTGCGTGGGGGCTATAAACTCATCTTT. Its translation is CAPLRGGYKLIF.